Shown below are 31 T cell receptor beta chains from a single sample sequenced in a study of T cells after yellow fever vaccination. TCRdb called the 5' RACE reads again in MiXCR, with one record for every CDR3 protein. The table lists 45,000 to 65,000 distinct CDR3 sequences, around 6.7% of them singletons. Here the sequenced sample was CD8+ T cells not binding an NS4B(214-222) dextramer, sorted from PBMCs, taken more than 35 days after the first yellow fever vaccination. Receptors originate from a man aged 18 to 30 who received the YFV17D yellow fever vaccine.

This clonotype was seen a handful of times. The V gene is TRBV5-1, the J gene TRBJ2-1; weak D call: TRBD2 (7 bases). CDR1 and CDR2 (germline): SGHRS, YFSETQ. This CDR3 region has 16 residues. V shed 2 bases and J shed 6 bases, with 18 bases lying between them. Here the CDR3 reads CASSLVLGGASNEQFF. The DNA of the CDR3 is TGCGCCAGCAGCTTAGTCTTAGGGGGGGCCAGCAATGAGCAGTTCTTC.

CDR3 sequence reads: CASRRAAMNTEAFF. The CDR3 nucleotides read TGTGCCAGCCGAAGGGCCGCGATGAACACTGAAGCTTTCTTT. The chain combines TRBV3-1 with TRBJ1-1; D call uncertain. V gave up 8 bases and J gave up 0 bases, with 13 bases separating them. Germline V CDR1 and CDR2: LGHDT, YNNKEL (reference sequence). This CDR3 is built from 14 residues.

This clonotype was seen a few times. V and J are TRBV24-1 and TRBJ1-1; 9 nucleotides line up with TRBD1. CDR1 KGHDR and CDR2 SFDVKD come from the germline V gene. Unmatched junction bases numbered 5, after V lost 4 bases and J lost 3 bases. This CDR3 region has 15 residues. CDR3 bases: TGTGCCACCAGTGACACAGGGGGCGCGTACACTGAAGCTTTCTTT. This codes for CATSDTGGAYTEAFF.

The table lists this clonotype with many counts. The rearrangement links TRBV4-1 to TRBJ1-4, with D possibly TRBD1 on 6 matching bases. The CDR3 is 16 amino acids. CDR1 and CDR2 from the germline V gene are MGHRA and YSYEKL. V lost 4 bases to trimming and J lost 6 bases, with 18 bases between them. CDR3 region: CASSRTQGRTDEKLFF. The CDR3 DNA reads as TGCGCCAGCAGCCGGACCCAGGGGCGGACGGATGAAAAACTGTTTTTT.

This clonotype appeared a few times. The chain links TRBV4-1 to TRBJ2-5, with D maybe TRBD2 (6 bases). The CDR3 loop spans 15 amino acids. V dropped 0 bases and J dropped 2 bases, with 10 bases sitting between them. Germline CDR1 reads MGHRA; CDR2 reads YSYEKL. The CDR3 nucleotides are TGCGCCAGCAGCCAAGAGCCGGGACTGCAAGAGACCCAGTACTTC. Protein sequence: CASSQEPGLQETQYF.

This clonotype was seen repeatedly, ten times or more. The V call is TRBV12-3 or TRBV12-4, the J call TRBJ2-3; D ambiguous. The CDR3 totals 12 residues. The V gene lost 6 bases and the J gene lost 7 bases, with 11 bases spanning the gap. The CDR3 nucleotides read TGTGCCAGCAGCTTCGGGCCAAATACGCAGTATTTT. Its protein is CASSFGPNTQYF.

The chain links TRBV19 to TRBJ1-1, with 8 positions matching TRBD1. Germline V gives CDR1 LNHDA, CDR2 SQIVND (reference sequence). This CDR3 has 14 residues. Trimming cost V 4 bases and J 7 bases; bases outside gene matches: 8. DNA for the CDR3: TGTGCCAGTAGTACCCGAGGGACAGGCCTTGAAGCTTTCTTT. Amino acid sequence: CASSTRGTGLEAFF.

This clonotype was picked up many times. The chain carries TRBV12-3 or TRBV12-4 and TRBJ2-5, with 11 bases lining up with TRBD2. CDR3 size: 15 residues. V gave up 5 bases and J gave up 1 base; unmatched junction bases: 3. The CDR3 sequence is CASSLLAGAQETQYF. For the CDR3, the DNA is TGTGCCAGCAGTCTACTAGCGGGAGCCCAAGAGACCCAGTACTTC.

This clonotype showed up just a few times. Written as DNA, the CDR3 is TGCGCCAGCAGCTTGGAAAGGACTAGCACAGATACGCAGTATTTT. Translation: CASSLERTSTDTQYF. The V call is TRBV5-1, the J call TRBJ2-3, with a weak D call TRBD2 (5 bases). Germline V gene data show CDR1 as SGHRS and CDR2 as YFSETQ. The CDR3 has 15 amino acids. Trimming pared 0 bases from V and 0 bases from J, leaving 8 bases between. The complete variable domain, with remaining parts taken from reference TRBV5-1 and TRBJ2-3, reads KAGVTQTPRYLIKTRGQQVTLSCSPISGHRSVSWYQQTPGQGLQFLFEYFSETQRNKGNFPGRFSGRQFSNSRSEMNVSTLELGDSALYLCASSLERTSTDTQYFGPGTRLTVL.

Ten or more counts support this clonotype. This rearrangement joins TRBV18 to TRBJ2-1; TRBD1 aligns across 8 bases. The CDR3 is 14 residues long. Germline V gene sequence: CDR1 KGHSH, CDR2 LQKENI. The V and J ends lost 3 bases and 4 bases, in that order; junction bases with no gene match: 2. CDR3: CASSPGTGYNEQFF. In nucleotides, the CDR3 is TGTGCCAGCTCACCCGGGACAGGTTACAATGAGCAGTTCTTC.

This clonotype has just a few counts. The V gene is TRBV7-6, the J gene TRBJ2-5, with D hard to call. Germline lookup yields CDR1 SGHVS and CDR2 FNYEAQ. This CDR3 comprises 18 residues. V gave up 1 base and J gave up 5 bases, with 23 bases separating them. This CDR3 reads CASSLVSTDTTFSETQYF. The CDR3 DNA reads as TGTGCCAGCAGCTTAGTTTCGACCGATACTACCTTTTCGGAGACCCAGTACTTC.

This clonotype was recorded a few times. The CDR3, as DNA: TGTGCCAGCGGTGGGGGACAGACGGATAATTCACCCCTCCACTTT. Amino acid sequence: CASGGGQTDNSPLHF. The chain combines TRBV6-1 with TRBJ1-6; 7 bases map to TRBD1. Germline loops: CDR1 MNHNS, CDR2 SASEGT. J gave up 5 bases and V 8 bases, and 9 bases lay outside the gene matches. There are 15 residues in the CDR3.

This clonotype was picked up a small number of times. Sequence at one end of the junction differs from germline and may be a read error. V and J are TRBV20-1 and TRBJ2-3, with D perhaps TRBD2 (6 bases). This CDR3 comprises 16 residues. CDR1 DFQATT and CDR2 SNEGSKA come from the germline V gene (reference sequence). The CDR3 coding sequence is TGCTGTGCTAGGGCCTTTGGAGCGGGCAGAATGGATACGCAGTATTTT. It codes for CCARAFGAGRMDTQYF.

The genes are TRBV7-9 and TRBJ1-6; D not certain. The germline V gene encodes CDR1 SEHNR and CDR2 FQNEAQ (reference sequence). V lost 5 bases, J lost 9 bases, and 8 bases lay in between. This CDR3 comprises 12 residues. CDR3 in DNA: TGTGCCAGCAGCGCGTCAGCTTCACCCCTCCACTTT. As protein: CASSASASPLHF.

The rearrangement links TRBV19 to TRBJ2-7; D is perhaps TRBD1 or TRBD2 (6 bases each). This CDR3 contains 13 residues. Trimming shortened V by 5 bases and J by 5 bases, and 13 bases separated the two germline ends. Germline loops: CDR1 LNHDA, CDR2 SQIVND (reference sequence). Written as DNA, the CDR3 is TGTGCCAGTAGTCCCGGGGGCGATCACGAGCAGTACGTC. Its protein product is CASSPGGDHEQYV.

CDR3: CASSQEGGSLETQYF. CDR3 sequence (DNA): TGTGCCAGCAGCCAAGAGGGGGGATCTTTGGAGACCCAGTACTTC. V and J are TRBV7-3 and TRBJ2-5; D may correspond to TRBD1 or TRBD2 (6 bases each). Trimming stripped 5 bases from V and 5 bases from J, with 18 bases between. Germline CDR1 is SGHTA and CDR2 is FQGTGA. This CDR3 is 15 amino acids long.

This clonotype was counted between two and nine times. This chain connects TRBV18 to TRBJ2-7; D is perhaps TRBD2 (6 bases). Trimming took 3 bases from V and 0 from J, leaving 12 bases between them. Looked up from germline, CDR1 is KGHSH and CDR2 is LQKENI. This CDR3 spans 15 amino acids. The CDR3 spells CASSPVPGVSYEQYF. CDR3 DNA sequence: TGTGCCAGCTCACCCGTCCCGGGGGTCTCCTACGAGCAGTACTTC.

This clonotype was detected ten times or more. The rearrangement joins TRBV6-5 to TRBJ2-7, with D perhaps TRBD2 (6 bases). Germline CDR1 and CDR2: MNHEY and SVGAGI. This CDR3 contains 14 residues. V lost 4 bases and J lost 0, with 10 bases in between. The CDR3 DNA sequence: TGTGCCAGCAGTTGGGGACTTCACTCCTACGAGCAGTACTTC. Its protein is CASSWGLHSYEQYF.

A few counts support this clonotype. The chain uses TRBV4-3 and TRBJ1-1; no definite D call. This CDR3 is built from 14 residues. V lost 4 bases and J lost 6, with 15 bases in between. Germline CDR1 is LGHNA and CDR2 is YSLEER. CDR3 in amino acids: CASSPGVGPPEAFF. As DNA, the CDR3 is TGCGCCAGCAGCCCTGGGGTAGGGCCACCTGAAGCTTTCTTT.

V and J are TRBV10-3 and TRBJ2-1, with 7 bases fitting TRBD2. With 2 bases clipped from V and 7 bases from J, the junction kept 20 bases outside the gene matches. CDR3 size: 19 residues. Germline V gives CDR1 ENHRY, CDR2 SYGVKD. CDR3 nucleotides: TGTGCCATCAGTGAGCCTTGGAACGACGGGGGGATAAGCGGAAATGAGCAGTTCTTC. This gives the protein CAISEPWNDGGISGNEQFF.

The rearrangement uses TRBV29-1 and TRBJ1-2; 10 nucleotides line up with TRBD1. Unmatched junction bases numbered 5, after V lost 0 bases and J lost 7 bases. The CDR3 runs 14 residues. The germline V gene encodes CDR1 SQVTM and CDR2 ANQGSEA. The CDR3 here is CSVEETGGYRGYTF. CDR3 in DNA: TGCAGCGTTGAAGAGACAGGGGGCTATCGTGGCTACACCTTC.

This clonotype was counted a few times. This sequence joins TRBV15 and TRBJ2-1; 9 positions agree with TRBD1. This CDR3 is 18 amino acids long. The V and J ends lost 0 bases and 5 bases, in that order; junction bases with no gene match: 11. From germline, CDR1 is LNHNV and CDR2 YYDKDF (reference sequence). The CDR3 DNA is TGTGCCACCAGCAGAGACTTCGGGGACAGGGAAATTGACAATGAGCAGTTCTTC. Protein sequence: CATSRDFGDREIDNEQFF.

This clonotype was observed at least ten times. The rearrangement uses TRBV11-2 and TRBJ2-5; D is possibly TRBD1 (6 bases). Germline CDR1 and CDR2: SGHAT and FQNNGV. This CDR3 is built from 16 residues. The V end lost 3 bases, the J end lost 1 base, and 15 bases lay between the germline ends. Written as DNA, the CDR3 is TGTGCCAGCAGCTTCCTAGGTGGGGGCCCCCAAGAGACCCAGTACTTC. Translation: CASSFLGGGPQETQYF.

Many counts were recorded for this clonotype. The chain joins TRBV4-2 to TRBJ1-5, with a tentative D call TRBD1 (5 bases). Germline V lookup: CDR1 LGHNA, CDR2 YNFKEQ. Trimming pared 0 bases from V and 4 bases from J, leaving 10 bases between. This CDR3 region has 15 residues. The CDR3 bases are TGTGCCAGCAGCCAAGATGGGGCAGAGAATCAGCCCCAGCATTTT. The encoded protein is CASSQDGAENQPQHF.

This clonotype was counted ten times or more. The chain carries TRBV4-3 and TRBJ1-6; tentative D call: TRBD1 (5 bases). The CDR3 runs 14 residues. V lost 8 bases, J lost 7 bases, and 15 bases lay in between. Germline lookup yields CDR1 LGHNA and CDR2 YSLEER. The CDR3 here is CASSMRGLNSPLHF. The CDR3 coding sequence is TGCGCCAGCTCCATGAGGGGATTAAATTCACCCCTCCACTTT.

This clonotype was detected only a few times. DNA of the CDR3: TGTGCCACCAGCAGAGTGGCGGTCAGAACCAATTCACCCCTCCACTTT. Residues: CATSRVAVRTNSPLHF. The J gene is TRBJ1-6, the V gene TRBV15, with D unclear. In germline, CDR1 is LNHNV, CDR2 YYDKDF (reference sequence). CDR3 length: 16 residues. The V end was cut by 1 base, the J end by 7 bases, with 14 bases between.

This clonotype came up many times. The CDR3 sequence: CASSFELAGITGELFF. The CDR3 DNA follows: TGTGCCAGCAGCTTTGAGCTAGCGGGGATCACCGGGGAGCTGTTTTTT. The chain uses TRBV7-6 and TRBJ2-2, with 9 bases identical to TRBD2. This CDR3 contains 16 residues. The V segment lost 3 bases and the J segment 4 bases; nucleotides outside the gene matches: 6. The germline CDR1 and CDR2 sequences are SGHVS and FNYEAQ.

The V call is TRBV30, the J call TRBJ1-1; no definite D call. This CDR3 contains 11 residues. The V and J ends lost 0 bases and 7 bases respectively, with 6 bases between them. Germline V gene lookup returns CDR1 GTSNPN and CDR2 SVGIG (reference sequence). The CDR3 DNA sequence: TGTGCCTGGAGTGTTGTGGGTGAAGCTTTCTTT. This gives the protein CAWSVVGEAFF.

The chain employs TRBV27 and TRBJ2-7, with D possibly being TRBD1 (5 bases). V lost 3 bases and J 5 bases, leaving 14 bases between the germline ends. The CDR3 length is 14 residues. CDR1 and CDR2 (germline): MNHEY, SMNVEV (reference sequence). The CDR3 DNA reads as TGTGCCAGCAGTTTCTCCAGGGTAAGGGACGAGCAGTACTTC. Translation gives CASSFSRVRDEQYF.

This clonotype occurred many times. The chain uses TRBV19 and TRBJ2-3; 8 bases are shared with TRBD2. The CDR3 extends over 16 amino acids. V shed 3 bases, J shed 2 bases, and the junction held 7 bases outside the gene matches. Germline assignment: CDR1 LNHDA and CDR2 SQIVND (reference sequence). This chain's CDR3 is CASSMALAEHTDTQYF. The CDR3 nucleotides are TGTGCCAGTAGTATGGCACTAGCGGAACACACAGATACGCAGTATTTT. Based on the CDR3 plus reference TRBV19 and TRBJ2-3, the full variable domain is DGGITQSPKYLFRKEGQNVTLSCEQNLNHDAMYWYRQDPGQGLRLIYYSQIVNDFQKGDIAEGYSVSREKKESFPLTVTSAQKNPTAFYLCASSMALAEHTDTQYFGPGTRLTVL.

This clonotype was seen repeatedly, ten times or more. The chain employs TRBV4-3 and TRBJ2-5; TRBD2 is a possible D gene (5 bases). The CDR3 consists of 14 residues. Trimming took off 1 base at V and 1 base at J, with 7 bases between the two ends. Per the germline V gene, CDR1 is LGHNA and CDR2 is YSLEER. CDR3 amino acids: CASSQVGLQETQYF. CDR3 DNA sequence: TGCGCCAGCAGCCAAGTTGGACTCCAAGAGACCCAGTACTTC.